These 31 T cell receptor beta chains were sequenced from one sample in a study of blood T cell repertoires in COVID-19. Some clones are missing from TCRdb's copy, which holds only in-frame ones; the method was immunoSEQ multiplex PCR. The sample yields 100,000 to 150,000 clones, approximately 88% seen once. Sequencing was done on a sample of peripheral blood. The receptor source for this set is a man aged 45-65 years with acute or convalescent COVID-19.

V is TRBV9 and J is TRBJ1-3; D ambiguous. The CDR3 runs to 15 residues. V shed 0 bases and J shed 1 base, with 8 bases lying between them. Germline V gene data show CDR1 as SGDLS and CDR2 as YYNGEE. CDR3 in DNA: TGTGCCAGCAGCGTAGATTCCGGGTCTGGAAACACCATATATTTT. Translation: CASSVDSGSGNTIYF. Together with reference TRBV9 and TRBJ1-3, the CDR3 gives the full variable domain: DSGVTQTPKHLITATGQRVTLRCSPRSGDLSVYWYQQSLDQGLQFLIQYYNGEERAKGNILERFSAQQFPDLHSELNLSSLELGDSALYFCASSVDSGSGNTIYFGEGSWLTVV.

CDR3 in amino acids: CATMKTGRYEQYF. The CDR3 DNA sequence: TGTGCCACCATGAAGACAGGGAGATACGAGCAGTACTTC. V gene TRBV6-5 combines with J gene TRBJ2-7; 7 positions agree with TRBD1. Germline CDR1 and CDR2: MNHEY and SVGAGI. V lost 10 bases, J lost 4 bases, and 10 bases stayed unmatched. The CDR3 contains 13 residues.

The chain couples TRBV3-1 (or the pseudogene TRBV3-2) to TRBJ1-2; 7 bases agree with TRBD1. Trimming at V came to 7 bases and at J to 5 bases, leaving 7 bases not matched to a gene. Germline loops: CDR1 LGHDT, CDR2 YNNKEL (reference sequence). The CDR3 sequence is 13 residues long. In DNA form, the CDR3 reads TGTGCCAGCAACCAGGGGGAGGGATATGGCTACACCTTC. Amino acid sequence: CASNQGEGYGYTF.

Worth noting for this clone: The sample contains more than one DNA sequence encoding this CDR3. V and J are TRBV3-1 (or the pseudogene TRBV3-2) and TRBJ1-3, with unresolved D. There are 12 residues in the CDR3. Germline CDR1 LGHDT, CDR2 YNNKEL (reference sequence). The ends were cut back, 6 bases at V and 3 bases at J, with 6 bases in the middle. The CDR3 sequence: CASSQLGNTIYF. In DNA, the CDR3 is TGTGCCAGCAGTCAACTTGGAAACACCATATATTTT.

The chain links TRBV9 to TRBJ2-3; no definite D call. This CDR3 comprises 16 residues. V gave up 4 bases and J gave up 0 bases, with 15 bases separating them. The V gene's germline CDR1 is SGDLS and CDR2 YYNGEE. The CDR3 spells CASSPSIATSTDTQYF. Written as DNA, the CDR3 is TGTGCCAGCAGCCCTTCAATAGCAACGAGCACAGATACGCAGTATTTT.

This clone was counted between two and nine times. The CDR3 reads CASRTDREDGYTF. Here the CDR3 DNA reads TGTGCCAGCAGAACGGACAGGGAGGATGGCTACACCTTC. The chain couples TRBV14 to TRBJ1-2; 8 positions match TRBD1. The germline V gene encodes CDR1 SGHDN and CDR2 FVKESK. Unmatched junction bases numbered 6, after V lost 6 bases and J lost 6 bases. The CDR3 extends over 13 amino acids.

CDR3 sequence (DNA): TGTGCCAGCAGCCGAATAGATCGTTCCGAGCAGTACTTC. Translation: CASSRIDRSEQYF. The rearrangement joins TRBV7-8 to TRBJ2-7; no reliable D call. CDR3 length equals 13 residues. Trimming left V 5 bases short and J 6 bases short, with 14 bases between. Germline values: CDR1 SGHVS, CDR2 FQNEAQ.

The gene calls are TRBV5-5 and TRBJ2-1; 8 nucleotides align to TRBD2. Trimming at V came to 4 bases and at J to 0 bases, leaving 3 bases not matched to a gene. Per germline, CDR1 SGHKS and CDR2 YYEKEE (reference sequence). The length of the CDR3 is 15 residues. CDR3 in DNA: TGTGCCAGCAGCCCACTAGCGGCCTCCTACAATGAGCAGTTCTTC. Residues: CASSPLAASYNEQFF.

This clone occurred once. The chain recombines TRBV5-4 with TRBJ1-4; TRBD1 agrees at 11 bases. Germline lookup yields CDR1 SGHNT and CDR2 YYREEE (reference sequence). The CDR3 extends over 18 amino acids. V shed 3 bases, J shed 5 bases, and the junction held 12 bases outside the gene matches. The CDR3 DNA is TGTGCCAGCAGCTCCGGGACAGGGGGATTTAGGGCCAATGAAAAACTGTTTTTT. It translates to CASSSGTGGFRANEKLFF.

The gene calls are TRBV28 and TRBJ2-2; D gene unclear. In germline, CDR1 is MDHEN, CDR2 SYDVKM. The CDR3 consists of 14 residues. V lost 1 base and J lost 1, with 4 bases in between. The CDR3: CASSLSGNTGELFF. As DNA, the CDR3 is TGTGCCAGCAGTTTATCAGGGAACACCGGGGAGCTGTTTTTT.

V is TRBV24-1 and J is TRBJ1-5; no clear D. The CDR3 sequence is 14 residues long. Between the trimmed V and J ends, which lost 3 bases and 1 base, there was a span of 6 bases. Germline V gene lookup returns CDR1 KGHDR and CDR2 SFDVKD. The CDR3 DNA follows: TGTGCCACCAGTGATCGCCAGAGCAATCAGCCCCAGCATTTT. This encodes CATSDRQSNQPQHF.

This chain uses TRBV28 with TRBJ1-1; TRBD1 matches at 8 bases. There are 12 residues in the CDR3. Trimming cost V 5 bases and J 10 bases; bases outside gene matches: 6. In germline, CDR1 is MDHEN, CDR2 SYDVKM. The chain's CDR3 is CASSTPDRAAFF. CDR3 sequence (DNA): TGTGCCAGCAGTACTCCGGACAGGGCAGCTTTCTTT.

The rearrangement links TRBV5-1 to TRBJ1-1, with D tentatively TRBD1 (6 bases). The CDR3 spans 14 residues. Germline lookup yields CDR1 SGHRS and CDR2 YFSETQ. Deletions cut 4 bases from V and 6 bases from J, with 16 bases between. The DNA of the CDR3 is TGCGCCAGCAGCCTAAATGTACAGGGAGCTGAAGCTTTCTTT. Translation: CASSLNVQGAEAFF.

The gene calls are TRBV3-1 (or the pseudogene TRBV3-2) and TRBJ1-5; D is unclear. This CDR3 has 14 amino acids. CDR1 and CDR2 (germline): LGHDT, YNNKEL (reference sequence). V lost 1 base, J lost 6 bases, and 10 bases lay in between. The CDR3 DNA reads TGTGCCAGCAGCCAAGTGACGGGAAGTCAGCCCCAGCATTTT. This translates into CASSQVTGSQPQHF.

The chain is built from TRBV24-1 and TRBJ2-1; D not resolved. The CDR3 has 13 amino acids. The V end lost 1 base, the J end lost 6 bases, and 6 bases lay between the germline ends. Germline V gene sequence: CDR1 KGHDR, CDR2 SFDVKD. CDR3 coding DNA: TGTGCCACCAGTGATTTACCACTCAATGAGCAGTTCTTC. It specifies CATSDLPLNEQFF.

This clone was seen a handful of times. CDR3 nucleotide sequence: TGCAGCGTTGAGCGCCGGGACAGGGTGTACACTGAAGCTTTCTTT. This translates into CSVERRDRVYTEAFF. The V gene is TRBV29-1, the J gene TRBJ1-1; 9 bases are shared with TRBD1. CDR3 length: 15 amino acids. V trimming: 3 bases; J trimming: 3 bases; junction bases outside the gene matches: 8. Germline V gene sequence: CDR1 SQVTM, CDR2 ANQGSEA.

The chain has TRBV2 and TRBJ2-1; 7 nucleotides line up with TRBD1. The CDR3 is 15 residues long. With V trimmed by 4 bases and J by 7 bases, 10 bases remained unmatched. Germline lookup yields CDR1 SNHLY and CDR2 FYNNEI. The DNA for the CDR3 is TGTGCCAGCAGTGGGGGTTGGACAGGCGTAAATGAGCAGTTCTTC. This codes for CASSGGWTGVNEQFF.

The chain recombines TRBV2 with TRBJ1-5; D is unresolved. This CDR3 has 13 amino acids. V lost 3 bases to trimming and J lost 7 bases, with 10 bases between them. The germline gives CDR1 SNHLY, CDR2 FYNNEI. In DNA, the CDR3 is TGTGCCAGCAGTGATTTCCAGGAACAGCCCCAGCATTTT. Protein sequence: CASSDFQEQPQHF.

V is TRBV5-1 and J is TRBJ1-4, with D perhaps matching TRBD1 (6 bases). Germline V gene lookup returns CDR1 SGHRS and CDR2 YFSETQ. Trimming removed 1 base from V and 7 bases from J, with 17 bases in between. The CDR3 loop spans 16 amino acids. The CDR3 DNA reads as TGCGCCAGCAGCTTGCGGTTTCAGGGGCTAGGTGAAAAACTGTTTTTT. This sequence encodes CASSLRFQGLGEKLFF.

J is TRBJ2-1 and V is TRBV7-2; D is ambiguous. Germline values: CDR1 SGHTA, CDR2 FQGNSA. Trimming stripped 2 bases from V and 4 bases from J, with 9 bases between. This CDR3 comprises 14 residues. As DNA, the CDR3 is TGTGCCAGCAGCTTAAAACCCGCGTACAATGAGCAGTTCTTC. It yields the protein CASSLKPAYNEQFF.

The CDR3 DNA reads TGTGCCAGCTCACCCGGGGGTTGGGACACTGAAGCTTTCTTT. It is translated as CASSPGGWDTEAFF. This chain joins TRBV18 and TRBJ1-1, with D possibly TRBD1 on 5 matching bases. The CDR3 covers 14 residues. Trimming removed 3 bases at V and 3 bases at J, with 11 bases between. Germline CDR1 KGHSH, CDR2 LQKENI.

The DNA for the CDR3 is TGTGCCATCAGTGAGCCCGACAGGGTGGGCTACAATGAGCAGTTCTTC. It specifies CAISEPDRVGYNEQFF. This chain connects TRBV10-3 to TRBJ2-1; 7 nucleotides agree with TRBD1. The CDR3 totals 16 residues. Trimming took 2 bases from V and 3 from J; bases not matched to a gene: 7. Germline V gives CDR1 ENHRY, CDR2 SYGVKD.

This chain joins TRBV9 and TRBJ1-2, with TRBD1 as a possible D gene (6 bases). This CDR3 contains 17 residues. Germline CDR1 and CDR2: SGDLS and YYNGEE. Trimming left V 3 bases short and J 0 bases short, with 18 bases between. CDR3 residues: CASSARAGALANYGYTF. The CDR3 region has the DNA TGTGCCAGCAGCGCCCGTGCGGGGGCTCTGGCTAACTATGGCTACACCTTC.

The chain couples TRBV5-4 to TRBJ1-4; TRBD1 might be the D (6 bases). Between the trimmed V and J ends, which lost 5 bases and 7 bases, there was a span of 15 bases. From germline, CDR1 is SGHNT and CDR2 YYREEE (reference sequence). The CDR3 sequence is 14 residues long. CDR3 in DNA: TGTGCCAGCAGGATACAGGGTGGGGGTGAAAAACTGTTTTTT. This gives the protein CASRIQGGGEKLFF.

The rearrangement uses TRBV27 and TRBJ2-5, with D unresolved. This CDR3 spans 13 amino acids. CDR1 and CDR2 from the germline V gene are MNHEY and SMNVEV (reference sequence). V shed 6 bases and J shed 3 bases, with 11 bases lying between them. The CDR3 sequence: CASSRSQEETQYF. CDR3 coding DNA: TGTGCCAGCAGCCGCAGCCAGGAAGAGACCCAGTACTTC.

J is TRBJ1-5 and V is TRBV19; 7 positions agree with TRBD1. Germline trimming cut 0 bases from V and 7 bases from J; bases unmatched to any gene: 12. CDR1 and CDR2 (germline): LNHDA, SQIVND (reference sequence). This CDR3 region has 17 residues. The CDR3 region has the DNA TGTGCCAGTAGTATAGATCTCGCCAGGGGGACGGGGCAGCCCCAGCATTTT. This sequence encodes CASSIDLARGTGQPQHF.

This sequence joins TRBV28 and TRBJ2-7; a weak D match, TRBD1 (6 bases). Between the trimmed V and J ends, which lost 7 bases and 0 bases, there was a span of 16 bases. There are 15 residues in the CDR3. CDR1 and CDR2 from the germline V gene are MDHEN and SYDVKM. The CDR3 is CASTRRTDASYEQYF. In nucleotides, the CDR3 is TGTGCCAGCACCCGACGGACAGATGCCTCCTACGAGCAGTACTTC.

The CDR3 DNA reads as TGTGCCAGTCGATATCCGCCCCAACGCGGTGGCTACACCTTC. Translating it yields CASRYPPQRGGYTF. The chain combines TRBV5-8 with TRBJ1-2; D gene unclear. The V and J ends lost 8 bases and 7 bases respectively, with 21 bases between them. This CDR3 has 14 residues. CDR1 and CDR2 from the germline V gene are SGHTS and YDEGEE.

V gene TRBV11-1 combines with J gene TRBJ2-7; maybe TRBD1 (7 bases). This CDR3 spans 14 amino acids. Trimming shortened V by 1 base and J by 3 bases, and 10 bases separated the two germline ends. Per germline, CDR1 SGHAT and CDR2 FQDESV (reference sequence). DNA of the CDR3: TGTGCCAGCAGCTTAGACAGGGGACTCTACGAGCAGTACTTC. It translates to CASSLDRGLYEQYF.

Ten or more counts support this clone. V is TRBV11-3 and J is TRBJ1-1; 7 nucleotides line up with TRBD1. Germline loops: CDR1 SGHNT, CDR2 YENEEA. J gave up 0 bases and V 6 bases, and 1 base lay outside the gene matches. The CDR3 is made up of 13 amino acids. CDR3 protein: CASRGQMNTEAFF. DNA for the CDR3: TGTGCCAGCAGGGGACAGATGAACACTGAAGCTTTCTTT.

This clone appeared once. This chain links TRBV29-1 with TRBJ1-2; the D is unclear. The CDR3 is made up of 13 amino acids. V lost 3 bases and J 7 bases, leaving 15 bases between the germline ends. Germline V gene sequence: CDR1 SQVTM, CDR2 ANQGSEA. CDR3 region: CSVDNPFWPGYTF. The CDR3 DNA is TGCAGCGTTGATAATCCATTCTGGCCTGGCTACACCTTC.